The T cell receptor beta chain described here comes from a study of cytomegalovirus exposure and HLA in healthy donors. The primer mix had 60 Vbeta and 13 Jbeta primers. Assay: immunoSEQ multiplex PCR; the TCRdb copy retains only in-frame clones and omits some. The repertoire holds about 140,000 clones, with roughly 78% as singletons. This clone was observed a handful of times. The V end was cut by 2 bases, the J end by 6 bases, with 24 bases between. Germline values: CDR1 SGHRS, CDR2 YFSETQ. The CDR3 has 17 amino acids. The sequencing input was PBMCs. The chain has TRBV5-1 and TRBJ2-7; D possibly corresponds to TRBD1 (6 bases). This receptor was taken from a man aged 18 to 29 in good health and CMV-seropositive. CDR3 bases: TGCGCCAGCAGCTTAAGGGGTTGGGGAACAGGGTCTAGCGAGCAGTACTTC. This gives the protein CASSLRGWGTGSSEQYF.